This TCR beta chain derives from a study of T cell responses to AZD1222 COVID-19 vaccine. On this clone: Its antigen is unidentified.

Second-dose intervals of approximately 4 or approximately 12 weeks were pooled. Deletions cut 6 bases from V and 1 base from J, with 6 bases between. The V gene's germline CDR1 is LNHDA and CDR2 SQIVND (reference sequence). The CDR3 contains 12 residues. Measured with immunoSEQ multiplex PCR; TCRdb has only the in-frame clones, and not every one. The sample has just under 150,000 clones; around 90% are singletons. Study results and caveats: Without day 14 samples, only post-peak T cell repertoires were studied. It should be noted that donors were predominantly white British and more often female, and clonal diversity was possibly underestimated.

The clonotype originates from an adult who received the AZD1222 COVID-19 vaccine. The rearrangement joins TRBV19 to TRBJ1-1; the D is unclear. The specimen comprised peripheral blood, sampled 28 days after the second AZD1222 dose. The CDR3 loop reads CASSWGNTEAFF. The CDR3 DNA reads as TGTGCCAGTAGCTGGGGGAACACTGAAGCTTTCTTT.